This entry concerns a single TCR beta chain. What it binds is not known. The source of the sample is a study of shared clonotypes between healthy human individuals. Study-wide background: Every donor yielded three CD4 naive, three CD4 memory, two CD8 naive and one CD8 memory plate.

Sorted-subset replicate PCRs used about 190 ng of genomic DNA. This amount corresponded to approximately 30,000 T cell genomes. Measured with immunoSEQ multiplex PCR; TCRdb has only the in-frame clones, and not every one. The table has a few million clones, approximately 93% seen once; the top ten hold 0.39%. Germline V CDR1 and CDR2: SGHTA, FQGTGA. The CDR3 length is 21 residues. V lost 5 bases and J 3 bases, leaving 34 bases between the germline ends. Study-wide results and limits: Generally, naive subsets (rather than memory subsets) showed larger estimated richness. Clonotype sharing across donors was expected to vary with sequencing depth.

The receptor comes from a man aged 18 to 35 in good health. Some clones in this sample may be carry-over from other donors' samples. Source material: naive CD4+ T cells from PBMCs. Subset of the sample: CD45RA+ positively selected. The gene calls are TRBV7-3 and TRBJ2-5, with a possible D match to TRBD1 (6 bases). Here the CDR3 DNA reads TGTGCCAGCAGCCAGCATTTTGTCTCTATAGTCCCGACAGGTTCTGAAGAGACCCAGTACTTC. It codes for CASSQHFVSIVPTGSEETQYF.